This is a list of T cell receptor beta chains from one sample in a study of T-cell reconstitution after alpha-beta-depleted transplantation in children. In TCRdb, the PCR reads were re-called with MiXCR into one record per CDR3 protein. This sample has about 1,000,000 distinct CDR3 sequences, with 25% to 30% found just once. The specimen comprised PBMCs, mostly from graft donor cells, sampled 360 days after TCRalphabeta/CD19-depleted stem cell transplant. The receptors come from a boy under two years old who had a stem cell transplant for SCID, so the T cells may come from the graft donor. The CDR3 runs from the conserved cysteine through the conserved F or W. The D gene is left open where the match is weak. Some rows mark clone size as missing; the rest say once, few, many or name a class of expanded clone.

few	.	TRBJ2-7	TRBV27	TGTGCCAGCGGGGAGGGGGAAATATACGAGCAGTACTTC	CASGEGEIYEQYF
.	TRBD1	TRBJ2-3	TRBV24-1	TGTGCCACCAGTGACCCTCCGACAGGGACAGATACGCAGTATTTT	CATSDPPTGTDTQYF
.	TRBD1	TRBJ1-1	TRBV29-1	TGCAGCGCCCGGGACAGGGCCCTAACGGGGACTGAAGCTTTCTTT	CSARDRALTGTEAFF
few	.	TRBJ1-6	TRBV5-6	TGTGCCAGCAGCTTGGGAGGAACCTATAATTCACCCCTCCACTTT	CASSLGGTYNSPLHF
few	.	TRBJ2-3	TRBV29-1	TGCAGCCCCACCGTCATCTCGCTCACAGATACGCAGTATTTT	CSPTVISLTDTQYF
few	.	TRBJ1-2	TRBV7-8	TGTGCCAGCAGCTTAGGCCCATTGTGGGGAAGAGAGGGGTATGGCTACACCTTC	CASSLGPLWGREGYGYTF
.	.	TRBJ1-1	TRBV7-9	TGTGCCAGCAGCTTAGAAGGGTCGAACACTGAAGCTTTCTTT	CASSLEGSNTEAFF
.	TRBD1	TRBJ1-1	TRBV11-2	TGTGCCAGCAGCTCCCGCATACCGGGACAGGCCTCTCCGAACACTGAAGCTTTCTTT	CASSSRIPGQASPNTEAFF
few	.	TRBJ2-5	TRBV20-1	TGCAGTGCTAGCGGGGGAGAGTACCAAGAGACCCAGTACTTC	CSASGGEYQETQYF
.	.	TRBJ2-2	TRBV4-1	TGCGCCAGCAGCCGGGGACCCCGCGGGGAAATGGACACCGGGGAGCTGTTTTTT	CASSRGPRGEMDTGELFF
many	TRBD1	TRBJ2-1	TRBV10-3	TGTGCCATCAGTGAGAGTCAGGGGGCAAAAGGTGAGCAGTTCTTC	CAISESQGAKGEQFF
few	.	TRBJ2-2	TRBV7-3	TGTGCCAGCAGCCACCGGGATGTCGGACCCGGGGAGCTGTTTTTT	CASSHRDVGPGELFF
.	TRBD2	TRBJ2-7	TRBV5-1	TGCGCCAGCAGCTTGGCGGTAGCGGGGCGTTACGAGCAGTACTTC	CASSLAVAGRYEQYF
.	.	TRBJ2-7	TRBV5-1	TGCGCCAGCAGCTTGACCGGGGTTGGTAGGTCCTACGAGCAGTACTTC	CASSLTGVGRSYEQYF
.	.	TRBJ1-6	TRBV5-5	TGTGCCGCTCCAGGGAAGGGGGGTGATTCACCCCTCCACTTT	CAAPGKGGDSPLHF
.	TRBD1	TRBJ2-3	TRBV7-9	TGTGCCAGCAGCCCTCACAGGGGGTTCACAGATACGCAGTATTTT	CASSPHRGFTDTQYF
.	TRBD1	TRBJ1-5	TRBV27	TGTGCCAGCAGTTTGCGACAGGGGGCTAGTCAGCCCCAGCATTTT	CASSLRQGASQPQHF
few	.	TRBJ1-1	TRBV7-2	TGTGCCAGCAGACCCGGTGGCACCCACACTGAAGCTTTCTTT	CASRPGGTHTEAFF
many	TRBD1	TRBJ2-2	TRBV12-3/TRBV12-4	TGTGCCAGCAGTAGAGGACAGGGGGGGACCGGGGAGCTGTTTTTT	CASSRGQGGTGELFF
.	.	TRBJ2-4	TRBV5-1	TGCGCCAGCAGCCGTTCATCGGGACTTAGGGACATTCAGTACTTC	CASSRSSGLRDIQYF
.	TRBD2	TRBJ2-1	TRBV5-1	TGCGCCAGCAGCTTGGTCCGGGGGGACCCTTCTGGGAATGAGCAGTTCTTC	CASSLVRGDPSGNEQFF
.	TRBD2	TRBJ2-7	TRBV5-1	TGCGCCAGCAGCCCCCGCGGGGGGACGAGCGAGCAGTACTTC	CASSPRGGTSEQYF
.	.	TRBJ2-4	TRBV27	TGTGCCAGCCGCCACACACAGTGGCAGGCCAAAAACATTCAGTACTTC	CASRHTQWQAKNIQYF
.	.	TRBJ2-7	TRBV28	TGTGCCAGCAGTCCAAGTTTCCTGGGGCAGTACTTC	CASSPSFLGQYF
once	TRBD1	TRBJ1-2	TRBV20-1	TGCAGTGCTAGAGATATGGACAGGGTGGATGGCTACACCTTC	CSARDMDRVDGYTF
few	TRBD1	TRBJ2-1	TRBV14	TGTGCCAGCAGCCCCGGACGGGACAGGGTCCCCTACAATGAGCAGTTCTTC	CASSPGRDRVPYNEQFF
few	.	TRBJ1-1	TRBV20-1	TGCAGTGCCTCCCGAAACCGGGACCAGCCTGAAGCTTTCTTT	CSASRNRDQPEAFF
.	TRBD1	TRBJ2-7	TRBV29-1	TGCAGCGTTGAAGCTGGGGACCGAGGGGGCGAGTACGAGCAGTACTTC	CSVEAGDRGGEYEQYF
.	.	TRBJ2-2	TRBV3-1	TGTGCCAGCAGCCAAGATCCGCGGGATGGACACTTTAACACCGGGGAGCTGTTTTTT	CASSQDPRDGHFNTGELFF
.	TRBD1	TRBJ2-1	TRBV6-1	TGTGCCAGCAGCCCGGGACAGGGGTTCGCTGAGCAGTTCTTC	CASSPGQGFAEQFF
.	.	TRBJ2-5	TRBV6-2/TRBV6-3	TGTGCCAGCAGTTACCCGAGAGAGACCCAGTACTTC	CASSYPRETQYF
.	.	TRBJ2-1	TRBV5-1	TGCGCCAGCAGCTTGGTGCAGGCAGGAGAGCAGTTCTTC	CASSLVQAGEQFF
.	.	TRBJ2-7	TRBV6-2/TRBV6-3	TGTGCCAGCAGTCGACGGCCAGAGACATACGAGCAGTACTTC	CASSRRPETYEQYF
.	.	TRBJ1-6	TRBV5-1	TGCGCCAGCAGCCTCGACGGGCCGAATTCGCCCCTCCACTTT	CASSLDGPNSPLHF
few	TRBD1	TRBJ2-7	TRBV5-4	TGTGCCAGCAGCCAGACAGGGAACTACGAGCAGTACTTC	CASSQTGNYEQYF
many	.	TRBJ2-4	TRBV20-1	TGCAGTGCTCTGCGGAACTTAGCCAAAAACATTCAGTACTTC	CSALRNLAKNIQYF
.	.	TRBJ2-6	TRBV20-1	TGCAGTGCTAACTCGGACAGACCCTCTGGGGCCAACGTCCTGACTTTC	CSANSDRPSGANVLTF
few	.	TRBJ2-1	TRBV29-1	TGCAGCGTTGACGAGGGGAACTACAATGAGCAGTTCTTC	CSVDEGNYNEQFF
.	.	TRBJ2-6	TRBV7-2	TGTGCCAGCAGCTTAATGGCCGACGTATCTGGGGCCAACGTCCTGACTTTC	CASSLMADVSGANVLTF
.	.	TRBJ2-1	TRBV5-1	TGCGCCAGCAGGTCGCGGTTCTCCTACAATGAGCAGTTCTTC	CASRSRFSYNEQFF
many	.	TRBJ2-5	TRBV12-3/TRBV12-4	TGTGCCAGCACCGCTCCTCGGCTGGAGACCCAGTACTTC	CASTAPRLETQYF
.	TRBD1	TRBJ1-5	TRBV28	TGTGCCAGCAGTCCCGGACAGGGGGCTTTGGGGGTGGGCAATCAGCCCCAGCATTTT	CASSPGQGALGVGNQPQHF
few	TRBD2	TRBJ2-1	TRBV3-1	TGTGCCAGCAGCCAATCGGGATCCCGGGGGGGAATGAAGCAGTTCTTC	CASSQSGSRGGMKQFF
.	TRBD2	TRBJ2-3	TRBV4-1	TGCGCCAGCAGCCCCACGACTAAGCGGGGGGGCACTCGCACAGATACGCAGTATTTT	CASSPTTKRGGTRTDTQYF
.	.	TRBJ1-1	TRBV4-2	TGTGCCAGCAGCCGCAAGGGGGACACTGAAGCTTTCTTT	CASSRKGDTEAFF
.	TRBD1	TRBJ2-5	TRBV2	TGTGCCAGCAGTGACCTCATGGACAGGCAAGAGACCCAGTACTTC	CASSDLMDRQETQYF
.	TRBD1	TRBJ2-1	TRBV12-3/TRBV12-4	TGTGCCAGCACCTCGGGACAGGGTTTGGACAATGAGCAGTTCTTC	CASTSGQGLDNEQFF
few	.	TRBJ2-7	TRBV28	TGTGCCAGCAGGGGACCGAGTAGGGCCTACGAGCAGTACTTC	CASRGPSRAYEQYF
.	.	TRBJ2-5	TRBV5-1	TGCGCCAGCAGCCATGGGACAGCGGGGGAAGAGACCCAGTACTTC	CASSHGTAGEETQYF
few	.	TRBJ2-7	TRBV6-5	TGTGCCAGCAGTTACCGTGGAACGGTGTACGAGCAGTACTTC	CASSYRGTVYEQYF
.	.	TRBJ2-3	TRBV11-2	TGTGCCAGCAGCCCCCGGGGCCTTAATACGCAGTATTTT	CASSPRGLNTQYF
once	TRBD2	TRBJ2-1	TRBV29-1	TGCAGCGCGAAGCCCGGGGGGGCCGCCTACAATGAGCAGTTCTTC	CSAKPGGAAYNEQFF
few	TRBD1	TRBJ2-7	TRBV7-2	TGTGCCAGCAGCTTAATTGCGACAGGGACCTACGAGCAGTACTTC	CASSLIATGTYEQYF
few	.	TRBJ2-1	TRBV18	TGTGCCAGCTCACCTCTCGAAGGATCTGAGCAGTTCTTC	CASSPLEGSEQFF
.	.	TRBJ2-7	TRBV27	TGTGCCAGCAGTGCCGGGTGGGGCGGAACCTACGAGCAGTACTTC	CASSAGWGGTYEQYF
.	.	TRBJ2-3	TRBV5-1	TGCGCCAGCAGCTTGGTTGTCTTGAGAGGCACAGATACGCAGTATTTT	CASSLVVLRGTDTQYF
.	.	TRBJ2-5	TRBV2	TGTGCCAGCAGTGATCTTGTGGGTGGGGAGACCCAGTACTTC	CASSDLVGGETQYF
.	.	TRBJ1-1	TRBV5-1	TGCGCCAGCAGCTTGCTGGGGGTAAAGAACACTGAAGCTTTCTTT	CASSLLGVKNTEAFF
.	TRBD1	TRBJ2-3	TRBV4-1	TGCGCCAGCAGCCAAACCGGGACAGGGGGCACAGATACGCAGTATTTT	CASSQTGTGGTDTQYF
.	TRBD2	TRBJ2-5	TRBV9	TGTGCCAGCACCCTTAGCGGGGGGGCTCGTGAGACCCAGTACTTC	CASTLSGGARETQYF